These T cell receptor beta chains were read from a single sample in a study of blood T cell repertoires in COVID-19. Sequencing used immunoSEQ multiplex PCR; TCRdb keeps in-frame clones, though not all of them. The sample includes approximately 140,000 clones, 80% to 90% of them seen just once. The sample comprised peripheral blood. The receptors come from a man between 65 and 80 years old with acute or convalescent COVID-19. Each CDR3 is given with its conserved first and last residue. The D gene is left open where the match is weak. Clone size is not always given. Where it is, it says once, few, many or a class for expanded clones.

v_call	j_call	d_call	clone_size	cdr3_nt	cdr3_aa
TRBV10-3	TRBJ1-2	-	-	TGTGCCATCAGGTCAGACACGGCTAACTATGGCTACACCTTC	CAIRSDTANYGYTF
TRBV11-2	TRBJ2-7	-	-	TGTGCCAGCACCTACGGTTCTCAGGGATGGAACGAGCAGTACTTC	CASTYGSQGWNEQYF
TRBV5-6	TRBJ1-5	-	-	TGTGCCAGCAGCTACAGGTTTAGCAATCAGCCCCAGCATTTT	CASSYRFSNQPQHF
TRBV14	TRBJ2-3	TRBD2	once	TGTGCCAGCAGCCGGGCTCGCGGGGGGCAGAGGGATACGCAGTATTTT	CASSRARGGQRDTQYF
TRBV11-1	TRBJ2-7	-	-	TGTGCCAGCAGCTTACGGCGGGATTACCACGAGCAGTACTTC	CASSLRRDYHEQYF
TRBV19	TRBJ2-2	TRBD1	-	TGTGCCAGTACCAGGACAGGGGGCGGGATGAACACCGGGGAGCTGTTTTTT	CASTRTGGGMNTGELFF
TRBV29-1	TRBJ1-1	-	many	TGCAGCGCTAGGACAGCTCGGGGTGAAGCTTTCTTT	CSARTARGEAFF
TRBV24-1	TRBJ2-2	-	-	TGTGCCACCAGTGATTCCAGGGGCGCCGGGGAGCTGTTTTTT	CATSDSRGAGELFF
TRBV7-8	TRBJ2-7	TRBD1	-	TGTGCCAGCAGCGGGGGACAGGGTTACGAGCAGTACTTC	CASSGGQGYEQYF
TRBV7-2	TRBJ1-3	-	-	TGTGCCAGCAGCTTAGAGGCACACAGGGTACGGAACACCATATATTTT	CASSLEAHRVRNTIYF
TRBV5-1	TRBJ2-7	TRBD1	-	TGCGCCAGCAGCTTGGGGACAGGGTTATCCGGGAGACGGGGCGAGCAGTACTTC	CASSLGTGLSGRRGEQYF
TRBV28	TRBJ2-3	TRBD1	-	TGTGCCAGCGGACAGGGAACCACAGATACGCAGTATTTT	CASGQGTTDTQYF
TRBV10-3	TRBJ1-1	TRBD1	-	TGTGCCATCACTAGGGACAGGGGGTCTGAAGCTTTCTTT	CAITRDRGSEAFF
TRBV11-2	TRBJ2-7	TRBD1	-	TGTGCCAGCAGCTTATTTCGGCAGGGGGCCTACGAGCAGTACTTC	CASSLFRQGAYEQYF
TRBV11-3	TRBJ2-2	TRBD2	-	TGTGCCAGCAGCCTTAGCGGGACGAACACCGGGGAGCTGTTTTTT	CASSLSGTNTGELFF
TRBV6-5	TRBJ2-3	TRBD2	-	TGTGCCAGCAGTTTCCTGACTAGCGGGACTTCAGATACGCAGTATTTT	CASSFLTSGTSDTQYF
TRBV7-2	TRBJ1-2	-	-	TGTGCCAGCAGCTTGGCCGAGGGCTATGGCTACACCTTC	CASSLAEGYGYTF
TRBV2	TRBJ2-1	TRBD2	-	TGTGCCAGCAGTGAAAAGGGACTAGGGTTCTACAATGAGCAGTTCTTC	CASSEKGLGFYNEQFF
TRBV2	TRBJ2-1	-	-	TGTGCCAGCAGTGTAACATCAGGGAATGAGCAGTTCTTC	CASSVTSGNEQFF
TRBV4-3	TRBJ2-3	TRBD2	-	TGCGCCAGCAGCCAACTAGCGGAGGAAGATACGCAGTATTTT	CASSQLAEEDTQYF
TRBV2	TRBJ1-2	-	-	TGTGCCAGCAGTCCTCAGGCTAACTATGGCTACACCTTC	CASSPQANYGYTF
TRBV7-2	TRBJ1-2	-	-	TGTGCCAGCAGTCCACTCAGGGGCTATGGCTACACCTTC	CASSPLRGYGYTF
TRBV7-2	TRBJ1-5	-	-	TGTGCCAGCAGCTTAGAGAGGGAAAGCAATCAGCCCCAGCATTTT	CASSLERESNQPQHF
TRBV5-4	TRBJ2-3	TRBD2	-	TGTGCCAGCAGTTGGACTAGCGGTTTCGAGTATTTT	CASSWTSGFEYF
TRBV7-8	TRBJ1-5	-	-	TGTGCCAGCAGCTACAGTTTGCCAGGCAATCAGCCCCAGCATTTT	CASSYSLPGNQPQHF
TRBV2	TRBJ2-3	TRBD1	-	TGTGCCAGCAGTGAACGGGACAGGGGGCGAGGCACGCAGTATTTT	CASSERDRGRGTQYF
TRBV5-1	TRBJ2-3	-	few	TGCGCCAGCAGCCTTGGAATGAGCGCTAGCACAGATACGCAGTATTTT	CASSLGMSASTDTQYF
TRBV28	TRBJ1-5	TRBD1	once	TGTGCCAGCAGTTTATCGCAAGGACAGGGTTATCAGCCCCAGCATTTT	CASSLSQGQGYQPQHF
TRBV29-1	TRBJ2-3	TRBD2	-	TGCAGCGGTACTAGCGGCACAGATACGCAGTATTTT	CSGTSGTDTQYF
TRBV5-5	TRBJ2-7	-	few	TGTGCCAGCAGCTTGAGATCGGCAGGGGTCTACTACGAGCAGTACTTC	CASSLRSAGVYYEQYF
TRBV2	TRBJ2-7	-	-	TGTGCCAGCAGTGAAGGACTATCAATGTACGAGCAGTACTTC	CASSEGLSMYEQYF
TRBV28	TRBJ2-1	TRBD1	few	TGTGCCAGCAGCCACGACAGGGGTAACTCCTACAATGAGCAGTTCTTC	CASSHDRGNSYNEQFF
TRBV4-2	TRBJ2-1	TRBD2	few	TGTGCCAGCAGCCAAGATGGACTAGCGGGAGGCGAGCAGTTCTTC	CASSQDGLAGGEQFF
TRBV2	TRBJ2-7	-	-	TGTGCCAGCTCAGGTTTGGAGGGCTACGAGCAGTACTTC	CASSGLEGYEQYF
TRBV3-1/TRBV3-2	TRBJ2-1	TRBD2	few	TGTGCCAGCAGTCCTAGCGGGGGGGACTATGAGCAGTTCTTC	CASSPSGGDYEQFF
TRBV5-4	TRBJ2-1	TRBD2	-	TGTGCCAGCAGCTCGTCGGGTAGCGGGAGTGTCAATGAGCAGTTCTTC	CASSSSGSGSVNEQFF
TRBV27	TRBJ2-7	-	-	TGTGCCAGCAGTACCCAGGGTGCCGAGCAGTACTTC	CASSTQGAEQYF
TRBV7-9	TRBJ2-7	-	-	TGTGCCAGCAGCTTAAGCAGGGTCTACGAGCAGTACTTC	CASSLSRVYEQYF
TRBV5-1	TRBJ2-5	-	-	TGCGCCAGCAGCTTGGGCCAGGAGACCCAGTACTTC	CASSLGQETQYF
TRBV19	TRBJ1-4	-	-	TGTGCCAGTAGTATAGGCGGCAGGGCGAGACCTAATGAAAAACTGTTTTTT	CASSIGGRARPNEKLFF
TRBV6-5	TRBJ2-3	TRBD2	-	TGTGCCAGCAGTTACTCGACGCTAGCGGGGCGAGATACGCAGTATTTT	CASSYSTLAGRDTQYF
TRBV29-1	TRBJ2-2	TRBD1	-	TGCAGCGTTGAAGATCTCTATCTCAGGGGGATGAACACCGGGGAGCTGTTTTTT	CSVEDLYLRGMNTGELFF
TRBV29-1	TRBJ2-3	TRBD2	-	TGCAGCGTTGGTCAACTAGCGGGATTCACAGATACGCAGTATTTT	CSVGQLAGFTDTQYF
TRBV10-3	TRBJ2-5	-	once	TGTGCCATCAGTGAGCGGGGTTTGGAGACCCAGTACTTC	CAISERGLETQYF
TRBV6-2/TRBV6-3	TRBJ2-3	-	-	TGTGCCAGCAGTTACCGCGGGACTTCAGATACGCAGTATTTT	CASSYRGTSDTQYF
TRBV15	TRBJ1-3	-	-	TGTGCCACCAGCAGAGAACAGGCTGGAAACACCATATATTTT	CATSREQAGNTIYF
TRBV19	TRBJ2-7	-	-	TGTGCCAGTAGTATGCAGGCGGGAGAGCAGTACTTC	CASSMQAGEQYF
TRBV6-2/TRBV6-3	TRBJ1-5	-	-	TGTGCCAGCAGTTACTCGAATAGGGGAGGAGGCAATCAGCCCCAGCATTTT	CASSYSNRGGGNQPQHF
TRBV7-3	TRBJ2-5	-	once	TGTGCCAGCAGCCGGGGGGCTTGGGAGACCCAGTACTTC	CASSRGAWETQYF